The sequence of this T cell receptor (beta chain) was determined in a study of T cells in Graves' hyperthyroidism and ophthalmopathy. Broader study findings: The blood repertoire included most of the expanded thyroid clonotypes above 0.001.

This clonotype occurred a few times. Its antigen is as yet unknown. One end of the junction does not line up with germline, which may come from a read error. The germline gives CDR1 ENHRY, CDR2 SYGVKD. CDR3 length: 14 amino acids. RNA transcripts gave rise to amplified TCR beta CDR3 regions. HTBI primers were employed in a first-round RT-PCR of the TCR CDR3. TCRdb recomputed calls from the multiplex PCR reads with MiXCR, one row per CDR3 protein. Seen here are 600,000 to 700,000 distinct CDR3 sequences, nearly 45% observed once, and the top ten hold approximately 7.2%. Uncontrolled infection, other autoimmune disease, pregnancy and lactation each barred patients from inclusion. Every diagnosis used clinical symptoms, serum thyroxine and TRAb, thyroid ultrasound and orbital computed tomography.

This TCR was recovered from an adult man with Graves' disease, either hyperthyroidism or ophthalmopathy (not recorded which). The chain recombines TRBV10-3 with TRBJ1-2; maybe TRBD1 (6 bases). The sequenced sample consisted of peripheral blood or thyroid tissue (not recorded which). In DNA, the CDR3 is TGTGCCAGCAGTTACAGGGCGGCTAACTATGGCTACACCTTC. The encoded protein is CASSYRAANYGYTF.